Reported below is one T cell receptor beta chain. UMIs with a 6-nucleotide sample barcode were added by template switching. Reanalyzing the 5' RACE reads, TCRdb keeps one entry per CDR3 protein, without DNA. This sample's table reports approximately 110,000 distinct CDR3 sequences. Germline CDR1 reads LGHNA; CDR2 reads YSLEER. This CDR3 region has 16 residues. The data originate from a study of monozygotic twins with inflammatory bowel disease. The V call is TRBV4-3, the J call TRBJ2-5; the D gene TCRdb calls, TRBD1, cannot be checked with no DNA. Input material: blood. The clonotype was recovered from a human donor with ulcerative colitis or Crohn's disease, or a healthy co-twin of an affected twin (not recorded which). This CDR3 is CASSQWTAHQGETQYF.